This T cell receptor beta chain was profiled in a study of T cells expressing NK-cell markers. TCR beta cDNA was made by 5'RACE template switching with UMIs. TCRdb re-called the 5' RACE reads and gives one entry per CDR3 protein, without DNA. The sample shows roughly 380,000 distinct CDR3 sequences, and around 5% sits with its ten largest clones. The CDR3 sequence is 13 residues long. CDR1 is SGHTS, CDR2 YDEGEE, per germline. The J gene is TRBJ2-4, the V gene TRBV5-8; without DNA, the TCRdb call of TRBD1 cannot be checked. This clonotype was sampled from a man aged 18 to 69 in good health. The material sequenced was blood T cells: a sorted CD56 or NKG2C T cell subset, CD4+ or CD8+ T cells, or bulk PBMC T cells (not recorded which). CDR3 in amino acids: CASSLDRANIQYF. Using reference TRBV5-8 and TRBJ2-4 for the parts outside the CDR3, the full variable domain is EAGVTQSPTHLIKTRGQQATLRCSPISGHTSVYWYQQALGLGLQFLLWYDEGEERNRGNFPPRFSGRQFPNYSSELNVNALELEDSALYLCASSLDRANIQYFGAGTRLSVL.